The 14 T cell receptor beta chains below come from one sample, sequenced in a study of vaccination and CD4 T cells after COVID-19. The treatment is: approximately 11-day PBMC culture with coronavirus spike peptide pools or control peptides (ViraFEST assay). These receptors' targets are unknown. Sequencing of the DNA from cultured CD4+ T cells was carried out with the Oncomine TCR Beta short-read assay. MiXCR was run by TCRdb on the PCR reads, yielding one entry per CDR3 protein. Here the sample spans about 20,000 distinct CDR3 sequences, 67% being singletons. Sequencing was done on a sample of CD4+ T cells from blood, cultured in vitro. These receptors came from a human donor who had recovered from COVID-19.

For the CDR3, the DNA is TGTGCCAGTAGCGCCAGTAACTATGGCTACACCTTC. It yields the protein CASSASNYGYTF. The chain is built from TRBV19 and TRBJ1-2; no definite D call. The germline V gene has CDR1 LNHDA and CDR2 SQIVND (reference sequence). This CDR3 has 12 amino acids. Trimming stripped 6 bases from V and 1 base from J, with 6 bases between.

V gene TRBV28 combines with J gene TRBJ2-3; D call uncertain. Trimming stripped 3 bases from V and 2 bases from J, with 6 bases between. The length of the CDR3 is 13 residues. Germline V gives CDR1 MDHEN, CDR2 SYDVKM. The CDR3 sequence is CASSFPSTDTQYF. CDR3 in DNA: TGTGCCAGCAGTTTCCCCTCCACAGATACGCAGTATTTT. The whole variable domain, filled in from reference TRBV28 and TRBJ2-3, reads DVKVTQSSRYLVKRTGEKVFLECVQDMDHENMFWYRQDPGLGLRLIYFSYDVKMKEKGDIPEGYSVSREKKERFSLILESASTNQTSMYLCASSFPSTDTQYFGPGTRLTVL.

The CDR3 DNA follows: TGTGCCAGCAGTTTAGGGGCGCTGGGCTACACCTTC. Translating gives CASSLGALGYTF. The chain carries TRBV28 and TRBJ1-2; D is possibly TRBD1 (5 bases). The V gene's germline CDR1 is MDHEN and CDR2 SYDVKM. Trimming shortened V by 2 bases and J by 8 bases, and 9 bases separated the two germline ends. The CDR3 totals 12 residues.

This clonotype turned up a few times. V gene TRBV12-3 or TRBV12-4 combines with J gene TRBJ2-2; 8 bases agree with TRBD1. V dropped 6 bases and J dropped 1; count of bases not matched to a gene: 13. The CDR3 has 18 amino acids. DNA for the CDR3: TGTGCCAGCAGAACGCGGGGAAGGACAGGGAGGAACACCGGGGAGCTGTTTTTT. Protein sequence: CASRTRGRTGRNTGELFF.

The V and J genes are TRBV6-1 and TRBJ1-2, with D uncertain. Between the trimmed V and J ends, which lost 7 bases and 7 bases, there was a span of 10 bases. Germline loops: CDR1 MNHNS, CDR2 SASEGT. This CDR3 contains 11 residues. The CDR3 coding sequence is TGTGCCAGCAAGGGTAGGGCTGGCTACACCTTC. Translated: CASKGRAGYTF.

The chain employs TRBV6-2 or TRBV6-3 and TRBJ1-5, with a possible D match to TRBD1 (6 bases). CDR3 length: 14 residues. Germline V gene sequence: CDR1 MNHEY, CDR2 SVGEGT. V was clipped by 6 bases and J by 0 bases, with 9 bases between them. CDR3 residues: CASRRTASNQPQHF. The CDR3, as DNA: TGTGCCAGCAGGAGGACAGCTAGCAATCAGCCCCAGCATTTT.

The CDR3 protein is CASSLRRAYEQYF. As DNA, the CDR3 is TGTGCCAGCAGCTTGAGACGAGCCTACGAGCAGTACTTC. V usage is TRBV7-2 and J usage is TRBJ2-7, with unresolved D. Germline loops: CDR1 SGHTA, CDR2 FQGNSA. The V end lost 3 bases, the J end lost 2 bases, and 8 bases lay between the germline ends. This CDR3 is built from 13 residues.

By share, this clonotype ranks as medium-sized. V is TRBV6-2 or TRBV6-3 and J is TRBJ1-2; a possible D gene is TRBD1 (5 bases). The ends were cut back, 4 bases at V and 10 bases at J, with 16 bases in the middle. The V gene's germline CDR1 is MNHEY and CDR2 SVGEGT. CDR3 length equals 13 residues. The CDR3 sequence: CASSSTRQNPYTF. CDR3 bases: TGTGCCAGCAGTTCTACAAGACAGAATCCCTACACCTTC.

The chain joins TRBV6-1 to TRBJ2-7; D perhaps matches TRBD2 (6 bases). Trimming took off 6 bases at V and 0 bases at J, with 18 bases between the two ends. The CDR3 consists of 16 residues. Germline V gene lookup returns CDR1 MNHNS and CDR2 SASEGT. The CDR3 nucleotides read TGTGCCAGCAGCCTACTCCGGGACTGGAGCTCCTACGAGCAGTACTTC. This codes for CASSLLRDWSSYEQYF.

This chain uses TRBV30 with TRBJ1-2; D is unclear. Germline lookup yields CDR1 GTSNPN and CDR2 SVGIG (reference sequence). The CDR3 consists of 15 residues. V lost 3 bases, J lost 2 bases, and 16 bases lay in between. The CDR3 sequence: CAWSRRWAENYGYTF. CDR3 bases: TGTGCCTGGAGCAGACGGTGGGCAGAAAACTATGGCTACACCTTC.

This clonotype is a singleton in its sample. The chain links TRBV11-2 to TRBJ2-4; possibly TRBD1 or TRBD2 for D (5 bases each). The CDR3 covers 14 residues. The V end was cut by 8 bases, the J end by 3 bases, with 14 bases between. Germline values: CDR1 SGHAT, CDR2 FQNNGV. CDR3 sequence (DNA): TGTGCCAGCGGTGGGGGTGATGTCAAAAACATTCAGTACTTC. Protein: CASGGGDVKNIQYF.

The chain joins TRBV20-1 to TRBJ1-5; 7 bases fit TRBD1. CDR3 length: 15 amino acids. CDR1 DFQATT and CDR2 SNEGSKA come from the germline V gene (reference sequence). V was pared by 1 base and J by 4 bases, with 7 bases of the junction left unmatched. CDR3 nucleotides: TGCAGTGCTAGAGGGGGAGACAGGGTAAATCAGCCCCAGCATTTT. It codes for CSARGGDRVNQPQHF.

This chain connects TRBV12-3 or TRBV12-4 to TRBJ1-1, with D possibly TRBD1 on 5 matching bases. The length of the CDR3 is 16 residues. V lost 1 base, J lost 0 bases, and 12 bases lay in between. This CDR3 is CASSLEGTNLNTEAFF. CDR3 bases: TGTGCCAGCAGTTTAGAGGGGACCAACCTGAACACTGAAGCTTTCTTT.

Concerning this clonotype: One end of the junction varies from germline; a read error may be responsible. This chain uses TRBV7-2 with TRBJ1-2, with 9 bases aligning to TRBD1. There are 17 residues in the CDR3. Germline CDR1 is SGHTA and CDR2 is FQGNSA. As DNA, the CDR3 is TGTGCAAGCATCCCGGCCCCCCTACAGGGGGCGGACTATGGCTACACCTTC. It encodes CASIPAPLQGADYGYTF.